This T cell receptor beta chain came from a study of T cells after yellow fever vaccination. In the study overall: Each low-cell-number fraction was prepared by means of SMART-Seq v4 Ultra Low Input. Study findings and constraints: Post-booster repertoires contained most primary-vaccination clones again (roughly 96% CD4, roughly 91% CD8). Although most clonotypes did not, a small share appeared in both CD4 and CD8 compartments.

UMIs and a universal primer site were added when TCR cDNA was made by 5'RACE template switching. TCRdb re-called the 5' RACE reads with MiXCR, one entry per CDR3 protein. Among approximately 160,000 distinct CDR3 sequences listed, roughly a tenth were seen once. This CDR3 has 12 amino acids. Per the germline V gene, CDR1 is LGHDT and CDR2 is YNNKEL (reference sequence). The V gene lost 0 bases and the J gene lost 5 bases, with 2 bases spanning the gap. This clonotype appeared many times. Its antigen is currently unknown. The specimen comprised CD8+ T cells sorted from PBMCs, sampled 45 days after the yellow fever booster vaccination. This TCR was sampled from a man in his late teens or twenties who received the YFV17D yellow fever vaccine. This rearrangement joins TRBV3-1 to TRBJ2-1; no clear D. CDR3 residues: CASSQEDNEQFF. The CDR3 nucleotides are TGTGCCAGCAGCCAAGAGGACAATGAGCAGTTCTTC.